This T cell receptor beta chain was sequenced during a study of blood T cell repertoires in COVID-19. Study in general: Nucleic acid was either cDNA or gDNA, and it came from T cells, B-cell-depleted T cells, or PBMCs.

Data came from immunoSEQ multiplex PCR; TCRdb stores just in-frame clones and leaves some out. Altogether some 330,000 clones are present, 85% to 90% being singletons, with the ten largest covering about 4%. Participant ages covered about 18 to 89 years across around 22 US areas. Cohort allocation depended upon clinical history that participants reported. Among Cohort 3 donors, those recovered had two negative PCRs, clearance, or symptom resolution. The receptor's source is a man between 25 and 39 years old who had recovered from COVID-19. Sequenced input: PBMCs or T cells enriched from blood (not recorded which).

The CDR3 DNA reads as TGTGCCAGCAGCCTCCTGGGACAGGGAGGGTACGAGCAGTACTTC. It is translated as CASSLLGQGGYEQYF. The chain is built from TRBV7-9 and TRBJ2-7; TRBD1 aligns across 9 bases. CDR1 and CDR2 (germline): SEHNR, FQNEAQ (reference sequence). The CDR3 covers 15 residues. The trim removed 5 bases at V and 4 bases at J, leaving 9 bases unmatched. Using reference TRBV7-9 and TRBJ2-7 for the parts outside the CDR3, the full variable domain is DTGVSQNPRHKITKRGQNVTFRCDPISEHNRLYWYRQTLGQGPEFLTYFQNEAQLEKSRLLSDRFSAERPKGSFSTLEIQRTEQGDSAMYLCASSLLGQGGYEQYFGPGTRLTVT.